One sample yielded the 8 T cell receptor beta chains listed below, sequenced in a study of response to subunit inactivated influenza vaccine. A single record per CDR3 protein comes from TCRdb applying MiXCR to the RT-PCR reads. The repertoire holds about 700,000 distinct CDR3 sequences, with 12% to 15% as singletons. Sequencing used PBMCs from blood, obtained 14 to 15 days before vaccination. The receptors here all came from a man aged 45-60 years who received an inactivated influenza vaccine.

This clonotype was detected many times. V and J are TRBV7-9 and TRBJ2-1; D is possibly TRBD1 (5 bases). Deletions cut 5 bases from V and 8 bases from J, with 16 bases between. Per germline, CDR1 SEHNR and CDR2 FQNEAQ (reference sequence). The CDR3 totals 14 residues. In nucleotides, the CDR3 is TGTGCCAGCAGCCCCCGGCAGGGTTGGGATGAGCAGTTCTTC. This gives the protein CASSPRQGWDEQFF.

The chain recombines TRBV20-1 with TRBJ2-5, with D possibly being TRBD1 (6 bases). Trimming removed 2 bases from V and 3 bases from J, with 19 bases in between. CDR1 is DFQATT and CDR2 is SNEGSKA in the germline V gene (reference sequence). This CDR3 contains 16 residues. CDR3 nucleotide sequence: TGCAGTGCTAGAAATATCCGGGACACGGTTGAAGAGACCCAGTACTTC. Protein sequence: CSARNIRDTVEETQYF.

This clonotype was observed a handful of times. The chain carries TRBV6-5 and TRBJ1-4; 8 nucleotides match TRBD1. CDR1 is MNHEY and CDR2 is SVGAGI in the germline V gene. This CDR3 has 14 amino acids. Germline trimming cut 4 bases from V and 11 bases from J; bases unmatched to any gene: 9. CDR3 protein: CASSSSGQVYKLFF. CDR3 DNA sequence: TGTGCCAGCAGTTCCTCGGGACAGGTGTACAAACTGTTTTTT.

This clonotype has more than one count but fewer than ten. The rearrangement uses TRBV27 and TRBJ2-5; D is undetermined. Trimming cost V 3 bases and J 4 bases, with 12 bases left between them. Looked up from germline, CDR1 is MNHEY and CDR2 is SMNVEV (reference sequence). The CDR3 loop spans 14 amino acids. The CDR3 nucleotides are TGTGCCAGCAGTTTCTTCGCTAAAGCAGAGACCCAGTACTTC. Protein: CASSFFAKAETQYF.

The V call is TRBV7-6, the J call TRBJ2-6; no firm D call. CDR3 length equals 14 residues. CDR1 and CDR2 from the germline V gene are SGHVS and FNYEAQ. V shed 5 bases and J shed 1 base, with 6 bases lying between them. The CDR3 DNA reads TGTGCCAGCAGCCAATATTCTGGGGCCAACGTCCTGACTTTC. Translated: CASSQYSGANVLTF.

A note on this clonotype: This could be a read error, since a much larger clone is one nucleotide away. This chain joins TRBV7-2 and TRBJ1-1, with D unclear. This CDR3 is 15 amino acids long. Germline V gives CDR1 SGHTA, CDR2 FQGNSA. Trimming stripped 0 bases from V and 0 bases from J, with 8 bases between. CDR3 DNA sequence: TGTGCCAGCAGCTTAGCGCCGGCGGTGAACACTGAAGCTTTCTTT. Amino acid sequence: CASSLAPAVNTEAFF.

A few counts support this clonotype. The rearrangement links TRBV5-8 to TRBJ1-1; 7 bases line up with TRBD1. The CDR3 loop spans 17 amino acids. V was clipped by 1 base and J by 3 bases; unmatched bases: 12. Germline CDR1 SGHTS, CDR2 YDEGEE. The chain's CDR3 is CASSLLLSDRVYTEAFF. The CDR3 coding sequence is TGTGCCAGCAGCTTGTTGTTGAGCGACAGGGTATACACTGAAGCTTTCTTT.

This clonotype has only a few counts. The rearrangement uses TRBV6-5 and TRBJ2-3, with 7 bases identical to TRBD2. Germline loops: CDR1 MNHEY, CDR2 SVGAGI. The CDR3 totals 14 residues. Germline trimming cut 4 bases from V and 5 bases from J; bases unmatched to any gene: 6. This CDR3 reads CASSLGRVKDTQYF. The CDR3 DNA sequence: TGTGCCAGCAGTTTGGGGAGGGTAAAAGATACGCAGTATTTT.